This is a list of T cell receptor beta chains from one sample in a study of blood T cell repertoires in COVID-19. Clones were read by immunoSEQ multiplex PCR, and TCRdb kept only the in-frame ones, dropping some. The sample yields 95,000 or so clones, approximately 87% seen once. Sequencing was performed on peripheral blood. These receptors all come from a human donor in a cohort sampled during active COVID-19. Each CDR3 is given with its conserved first and last residue.

v_call: TRBV4-3; j_call: TRBJ2-3; cdr3_aa: CASSQDWGADTQYF
v_call: TRBV23-1; j_call: TRBJ2-5; cdr3_aa: CASSQSIPGKQETQYF
v_call: TRBV6-2/TRBV6-3; j_call: TRBJ2-5; cdr3_aa: CASSTSAPTGYQETQYF
v_call: TRBV2; j_call: TRBJ1-6; cdr3_aa: CASRGTGVRRNSPLHF
v_call: TRBV10-2; j_call: TRBJ2-1; cdr3_aa: CASGSNEQFF
v_call: TRBV9; j_call: TRBJ1-2; cdr3_aa: CASGQGVYGYTF
v_call: TRBV7-6; j_call: TRBJ1-1; cdr3_aa: CASSFQGAAPNTEAFF
v_call: TRBV30; j_call: TRBJ1-2; cdr3_aa: CAWSVGLGDGYTF
v_call: TRBV7-2; j_call: TRBJ2-5; cdr3_aa: CASSPRSSETQYF
v_call: TRBV5-5; j_call: TRBJ2-5; cdr3_aa: CASSSGEETQYF
v_call: TRBV5-1; j_call: TRBJ1-1; cdr3_aa: CASSEDRAMNTEAFF
v_call: TRBV28; j_call: TRBJ2-5; cdr3_aa: CASSLPLSGGAFKETQYF
v_call: TRBV19; j_call: TRBJ1-5; cdr3_aa: CASIHRGSNQPQHF
v_call: TRBV6-5; j_call: TRBJ2-3; cdr3_aa: CASTLTHYRTDTQYF
v_call: TRBV6-1; j_call: TRBJ1-4; cdr3_aa: CASSETGQLNEKLFF
v_call: TRBV27; j_call: TRBJ1-5; cdr3_aa: CASSQGYSNQPQHF
v_call: TRBV6-2/TRBV6-3; j_call: TRBJ1-2; cdr3_aa: CASSFRDRPNYGYTF
v_call: TRBV28; j_call: TRBJ1-3; cdr3_aa: CASRTLPAGGRGNTIYF
v_call: TRBV7-2; j_call: TRBJ1-2; cdr3_aa: CASSPQQINYGYTF
v_call: TRBV7-9; j_call: TRBJ1-5; cdr3_aa: CASTRGVHQPQHF
v_call: TRBV5-6; j_call: TRBJ2-7; cdr3_aa: CASTSIQGQGRSYEQYF
v_call: TRBV4-1; j_call: TRBJ1-5; cdr3_aa: CASSPGQTDQPQHF
v_call: TRBV4-1; j_call: TRBJ1-1; cdr3_aa: CASSHPPSRQGAKNTEAFF
v_call: TRBV7-6; j_call: TRBJ2-5; cdr3_aa: CASSKTRLETQYF
v_call: TRBV12-3/TRBV12-4; j_call: TRBJ1-2; cdr3_aa: CASSFGVPGYTF
v_call: TRBV18; j_call: TRBJ1-2; cdr3_aa: CASSPVRYVYGGYTF
v_call: TRBV11-2; j_call: TRBJ2-2; cdr3_aa: CASSLEPDSRSTGELFF
v_call: TRBV29-1; j_call: TRBJ2-1; cdr3_aa: CSGKDWRNNEQFF
v_call: TRBV9; j_call: TRBJ1-3; cdr3_aa: CASSVEQGGNTIYF
v_call: TRBV11-2; j_call: TRBJ2-2; cdr3_aa: CASSWPSGANTGELFF
v_call: TRBV29-1; j_call: TRBJ2-7; cdr3_aa: CSVAGSVGEQYF
v_call: TRBV6-1; j_call: TRBJ1-1; cdr3_aa: CASSEGEMITEAFF
v_call: TRBV6-5; j_call: TRBJ1-5; cdr3_aa: CASSPDRAQPQHF
v_call: TRBV3-1/TRBV3-2; j_call: TRBJ2-5; cdr3_aa: CASSQAGRGRETQYF
v_call: TRBV19; j_call: TRBJ2-5; cdr3_aa: CASSSGLLQETQYF
v_call: TRBV6-1; j_call: TRBJ2-3; cdr3_aa: CASSERGAGDTQYF
v_call: TRBV2; j_call: TRBJ2-1; cdr3_aa: CASIRRVAGGQNEQFF
v_call: TRBV6-6; j_call: TRBJ2-2; cdr3_aa: CASSSRGIGTGELFF
v_call: TRBV27; j_call: TRBJ2-7; cdr3_aa: CASSFRQASRPYEQYF
v_call: TRBV2; j_call: TRBJ1-2; cdr3_aa: CASRDTGVGGYTF
v_call: TRBV18; j_call: TRBJ1-2; cdr3_aa: CASSPTGQGGGYTF
v_call: TRBV27; j_call: TRBJ1-3; cdr3_aa: CASRAQGLSGNTIYF
v_call: TRBV7-9; j_call: TRBJ2-3; cdr3_aa: CASRRDGRGDTQYF
v_call: TRBV7-2; j_call: TRBJ1-4; cdr3_aa: CASSLEGVEKLFF
v_call: TRBV3-1/TRBV3-2; j_call: TRBJ2-3; cdr3_aa: CASSQARGRGGRGDTQYF
v_call: TRBV12-3/TRBV12-4; j_call: TRBJ1-6; cdr3_aa: CASSRDRASPLHF
v_call: TRBV7-3; j_call: TRBJ2-1; cdr3_aa: CASSYSRDRNEQFF
v_call: TRBV18; j_call: TRBJ1-4; cdr3_aa: CASSPPIRTNEKLFF
v_call: TRBV27; j_call: TRBJ2-3; cdr3_aa: CASSFHLRVLYTQYF
v_call: TRBV6-2/TRBV6-3; j_call: TRBJ1-5; cdr3_aa: CASSYEAGANQPQHF
v_call: TRBV29-1; j_call: TRBJ1-1; cdr3_aa: CSVADREAFF
v_call: TRBV2; j_call: TRBJ2-5; cdr3_aa: CASSGGDSETQYF
v_call: TRBV12-3/TRBV12-4; j_call: TRBJ2-1; cdr3_aa: CASSPGYNNEQFF